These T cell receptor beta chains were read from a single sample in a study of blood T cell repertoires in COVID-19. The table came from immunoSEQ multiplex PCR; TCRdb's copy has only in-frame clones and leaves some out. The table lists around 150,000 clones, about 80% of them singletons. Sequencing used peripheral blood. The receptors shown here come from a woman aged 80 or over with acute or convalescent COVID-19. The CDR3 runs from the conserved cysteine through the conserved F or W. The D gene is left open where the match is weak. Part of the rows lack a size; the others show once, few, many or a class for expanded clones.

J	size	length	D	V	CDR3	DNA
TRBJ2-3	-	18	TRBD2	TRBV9	CASSVAISVSGRTDTQYF	TGTGCCAGCAGCGTAGCCATCAGCGTGAGCGGGAGGACAGATACGCAGTATTTT
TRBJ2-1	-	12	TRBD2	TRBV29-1	CSVDVEGRAVFF	TGCAGCGTTGACGTTGAGGGGAGGGCCGTGTTCTTC
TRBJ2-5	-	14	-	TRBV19	CASTADSLGETQYF	TGTGCCAGTACCGCGGACAGTCTGGGGGAGACCCAGTACTTC
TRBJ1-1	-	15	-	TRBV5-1	CASSLEVRVGTEAFF	TGCGCCAGCAGCTTGGAGGTCAGGGTGGGCACTGAAGCTTTCTTT
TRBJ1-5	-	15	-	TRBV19	CASSPRDFLNQPQHF	TGTGCCAGTAGTCCCAGGGACTTTCTTAATCAGCCCCAGCATTTT
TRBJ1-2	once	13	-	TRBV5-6	CASSSTRAYGYTF	TGTGCCAGCAGCTCGACGAGAGCGTATGGCTACACCTTC
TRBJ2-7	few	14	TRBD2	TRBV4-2	CASSLRTSGDEQYF	TGTGCCAGCAGCTTGCGGACTAGCGGGGACGAGCAGTACTTC
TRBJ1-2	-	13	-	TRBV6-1	CASSEVLNYGYTF	TGTGCCAGCAGTGAAGTTCTGAACTATGGCTACACCTTC
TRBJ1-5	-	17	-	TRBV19	CASSIDQGRGGNQPQHF	TGTGCCAGTAGTATAGACCAGGGGCGAGGGGGCAATCAGCCCCAGCATTTT
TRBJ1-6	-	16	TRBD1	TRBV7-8	CASSPTGVSYNSPLHF	TGTGCCAGCAGCCCTACAGGGGTATCCTATAATTCACCCCTCCACTTT
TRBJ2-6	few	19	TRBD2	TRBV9	CASSVGVAGGASGANVLTF	TGTGCCAGCAGCGTAGGAGTAGCGGGAGGTGCCTCTGGGGCCAACGTCCTGACTTTC
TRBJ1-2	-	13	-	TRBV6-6	CASTRGREGGYTF	TGTGCCAGCACCCGGGGGAGGGAAGGCGGCTACACCTTC
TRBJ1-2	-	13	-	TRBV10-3	CAISEIPRGGYTF	TGTGCCATCAGTGAGATTCCACGGGGGGGCTACACCTTC
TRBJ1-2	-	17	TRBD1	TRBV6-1	CASSEVGTGIEVDGYTF	TGTGCCAGCAGTGAAGTAGGGACAGGGATTGAAGTAGATGGCTACACCTTC
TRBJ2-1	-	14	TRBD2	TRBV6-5	CASRLAGGGDEQFF	TGTGCCAGCAGATTAGCGGGAGGAGGGGATGAGCAGTTCTTC
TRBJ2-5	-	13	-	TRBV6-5	CASSWTGKETQYF	TGTGCCAGCAGTTGGACTGGGAAAGAGACCCAGTACTTC
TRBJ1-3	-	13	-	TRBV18	CASSRGRQNTIYF	TGTGCCAGCTCACGGGGGCGCCAAAACACCATATATTTT
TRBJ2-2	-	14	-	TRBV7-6	CASSPGTNTGELFF	TGTGCCAGCAGTCCCGGGACGAACACCGGGGAGCTGTTTTTT
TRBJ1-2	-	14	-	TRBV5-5	CASSFETANYGYTF	TGTGCCAGCAGCTTCGAGACTGCTAACTATGGCTACACCTTC
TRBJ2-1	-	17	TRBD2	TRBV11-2	CASSLDVLAGPFNEQFF	TGTGCCAGCAGCTTAGACGTACTAGCGGGACCGTTCAATGAGCAGTTCTTC
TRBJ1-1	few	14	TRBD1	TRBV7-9	CASTTSGGWTEAFF	TGTGCCAGCACCACTTCAGGGGGCTGGACTGAAGCTTTCTTT
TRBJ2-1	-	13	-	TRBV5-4	CASSRPKGDEQFF	TGTGCCAGCAGCCGCCCGAAAGGGGATGAGCAGTTCTTC
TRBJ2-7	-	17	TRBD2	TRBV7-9	CASSPQTGTSGSYEQYF	TGTGCCAGCAGCCCACAGACCGGGACTAGCGGCTCCTACGAGCAGTACTTC
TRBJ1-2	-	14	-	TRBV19	CASRYYASNYGYTF	TGTGCCAGTAGATACTACGCGAGTAACTATGGCTACACCTTC
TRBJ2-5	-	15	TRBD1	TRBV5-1	CASRGTGLYQETQYF	TGCGCCAGCAGAGGGACAGGGCTGTACCAAGAGACCCAGTACTTC
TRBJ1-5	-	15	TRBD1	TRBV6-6	CASSYLGQGSQPQHF	TGTGCCAGCAGTTACCTGGGACAGGGTAGTCAGCCCCAGCATTTT
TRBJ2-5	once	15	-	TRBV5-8	CASSSLLGGVETQYF	TGTGCCAGCAGCTCCCTACTAGGAGGGGTGGAGACCCAGTACTTC
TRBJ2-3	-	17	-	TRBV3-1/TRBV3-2	CASSRFPIVTSTDTQYF	TGTGCCAGCAGTCGCTTCCCAATAGTAACTAGCACAGATACGCAGTATTTT
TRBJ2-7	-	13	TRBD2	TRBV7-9	CASSSSGSYEQYF	TGTGCCAGCAGTTCTAGCGGGTCCTACGAGCAGTACTTC
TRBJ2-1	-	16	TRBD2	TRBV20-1	CSASGLGTSGTNEQFF	TGCAGTGCTAGTGGCCTCGGGACTAGCGGGACCAATGAGCAGTTCTTC
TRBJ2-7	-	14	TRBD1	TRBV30	CAWWPGQSSYEQYF	TGTGCCTGGTGGCCGGGACAGAGCTCCTACGAGCAGTACTTC
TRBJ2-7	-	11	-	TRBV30	CAWRDRYEQYF	TGTGCCTGGAGAGATAGATACGAGCAGTACTTC
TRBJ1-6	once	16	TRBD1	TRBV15	CATSRSGTDLDSPLHF	TGTGCCACCAGCAGATCAGGGACAGACCTGGATTCACCCCTCCACTTT
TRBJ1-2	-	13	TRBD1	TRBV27	CASRPTGGDGYTF	TGTGCCAGCAGACCTACAGGGGGCGACGGCTACACCTTC
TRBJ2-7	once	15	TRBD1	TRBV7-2	CASSTGQGVLYEQYF	TGTGCCAGCAGCACCGGACAGGGTGTTCTTTACGAGCAGTACTTC
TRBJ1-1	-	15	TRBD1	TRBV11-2	CASSSTGGRSTEAFF	TGTGCCAGCAGCTCTACAGGGGGAAGGAGTACTGAAGCTTTCTTT
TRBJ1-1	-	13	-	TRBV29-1	CSVESGMNTEAFF	TGCAGCGTTGAGAGCGGCATGAACACTGAAGCTTTCTTT
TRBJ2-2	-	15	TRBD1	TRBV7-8	CASSRGQGAPGELFF	TGTGCCAGCAGCCGCGGACAGGGGGCCCCCGGGGAGCTGTTTTTT
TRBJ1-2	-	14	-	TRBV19	CATSDGLGYIGYTF	TGTGCCACCTCGGACGGACTGGGTTATATAGGCTACACCTTC
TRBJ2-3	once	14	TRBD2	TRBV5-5	CASSPLADTDTQYF	TGTGCCAGCAGCCCCCTAGCGGACACAGATACGCAGTATTTT
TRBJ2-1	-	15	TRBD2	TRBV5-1	CASTSGLVSYNEQFF	TGCGCCAGCACATCCGGACTAGTCTCCTACAATGAGCAGTTCTTC
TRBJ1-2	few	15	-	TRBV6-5	CASISPAGGNYGYTF	TGTGCCAGCATCAGTCCGGCGGGGGGTAACTATGGCTACACCTTC
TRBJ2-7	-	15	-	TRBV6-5	CASTYPTSPSNEQYF	TGTGCCAGCACTTACCCTACTAGCCCGAGCAACGAGCAGTACTTC
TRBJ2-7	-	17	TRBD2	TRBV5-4	CASSSGGSGTLSYEQYF	TGTGCCAGCAGCTCCGGTGGTAGCGGGACCCTTTCCTACGAGCAGTACTTC
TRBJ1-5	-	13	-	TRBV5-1	CATNGHLGGPQHF	TGCGCCACCAACGGGCACTTAGGGGGGCCCCAGCATTTT
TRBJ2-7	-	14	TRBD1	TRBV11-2	CASSSLLTGREQYF	TGTGCCAGCAGCTCACTACTGACAGGGCGCGAGCAGTACTTC
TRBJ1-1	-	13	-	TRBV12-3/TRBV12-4	CASSLNRDTEAFF	TGTGCCAGCAGTTTAAACAGGGACACTGAAGCTTTCTTT
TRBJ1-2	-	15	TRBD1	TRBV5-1	CASSSLGTGAYGYTF	TGCGCCAGCAGCTCTCTCGGGACAGGGGCCTATGGCTACACCTTC
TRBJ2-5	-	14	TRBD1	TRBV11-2	CASSSGQGLETQYF	TGTGCCAGCAGCTCAGGACAGGGTCTGGAGACCCAGTACTTC
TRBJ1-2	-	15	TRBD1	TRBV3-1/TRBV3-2	CASSHHSGQSYGYTF	TGTGCCAGCAGCCATCACTCGGGACAGAGCTATGGCTACACCTTC
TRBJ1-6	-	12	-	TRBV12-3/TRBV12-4	CASSYRNSPLHF	TGTGCCAGCAGTTACAGGAATTCACCCCTCCACTTT
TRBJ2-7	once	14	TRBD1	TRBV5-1	CASSLAGQGYEQYF	TGCGCCAGCAGCCTAGCAGGACAGGGCTACGAGCAGTACTTC
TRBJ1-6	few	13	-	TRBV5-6	CASSRGRISPLHF	TGTGCCAGCAGCCGGGGAAGGATATCACCCCTCCACTTT
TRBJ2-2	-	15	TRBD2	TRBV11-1	CASSFRGDRSGELFF	TGTGCCAGCAGCTTCCGGGGGGATCGGTCCGGGGAGCTGTTTTTT